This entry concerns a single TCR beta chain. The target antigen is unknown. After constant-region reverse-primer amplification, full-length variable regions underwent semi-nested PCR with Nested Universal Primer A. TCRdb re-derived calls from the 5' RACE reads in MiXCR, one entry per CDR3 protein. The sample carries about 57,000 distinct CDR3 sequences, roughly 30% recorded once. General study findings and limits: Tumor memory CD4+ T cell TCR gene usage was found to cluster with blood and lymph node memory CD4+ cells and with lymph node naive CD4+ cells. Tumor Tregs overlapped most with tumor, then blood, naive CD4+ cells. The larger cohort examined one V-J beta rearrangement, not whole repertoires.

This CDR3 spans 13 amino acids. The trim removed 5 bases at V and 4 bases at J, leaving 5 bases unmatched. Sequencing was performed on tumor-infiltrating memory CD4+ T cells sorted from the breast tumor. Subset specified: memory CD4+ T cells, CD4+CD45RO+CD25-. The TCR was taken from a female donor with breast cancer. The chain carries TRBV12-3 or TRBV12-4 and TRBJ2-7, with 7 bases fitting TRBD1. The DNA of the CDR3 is TGTGCCAGCAGTCTACAGGGGTGGTACGAGCAGTACTTC. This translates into CASSLQGWYEQYF.